These 22 T cell receptor beta chains originate from one sample sequenced in a study of blood T cell repertoires in COVID-19. The data were produced by immunoSEQ multiplex PCR, yet TCRdb's version contains in-frame clones alone and is incomplete. The data show 250,000 to 300,000 clones, 60% to 75% seen once. The sample taken for sequencing was peripheral blood. These receptors all come from an elderly woman with acute or convalescent COVID-19.

The rearrangement joins TRBV15 to TRBJ2-3, with 11 nucleotides matching TRBD2. The V gene end was trimmed by 1 base and the J gene end by 4 bases; junction bases not matched to a gene: 4. The CDR3 runs 16 residues. Germline V gene sequence: CDR1 LNHNV, CDR2 YYDKDF (reference sequence). Here the CDR3 DNA reads TGTGCCACCAGCAGAGGTAGCGGGAGGGGGTCAGATACGCAGTATTTT. Its protein product is CATSRGSGRGSDTQYF.

This clone was seen only once. The J gene is TRBJ1-6, the V gene TRBV7-3; 8 nucleotides match TRBD1. CDR1 is SGHTA, CDR2 FQGTGA, per germline. This CDR3 has 15 amino acids. V lost 2 bases and J lost 10; bases outside the gene matches: 7. CDR3 in DNA: TGTGCCAGCAGCTTAGGCGGACAGGGCCCCTCACCCCTCCACTTT. This codes for CASSLGGQGPSPLHF.

This sequence joins TRBV2 and TRBJ2-5; D not resolved. The CDR3 has 14 residues. The germline CDR1 and CDR2 sequences are SNHLY and FYNNEI. V was pared by 2 bases and J by 4 bases, with 11 bases between. The CDR3 reads CASSESAPGETQYF. In nucleotides, the CDR3 is TGTGCCAGCAGTGAATCGGCCCCAGGAGAGACCCAGTACTTC.

This rearrangement joins TRBV10-2 to TRBJ1-5; 9 positions agree with TRBD1. The CDR3 contains 20 residues. V was clipped by 2 bases and J by 0 bases; unmatched bases: 14. CDR1 and CDR2 from the germline V gene are WSHSY and SAAADI. The CDR3 bases are TGCGCCAGCAGTGAGCCAGGAAGGACAGGGGTCTTCATTAGCAATCAGCCCCAGCATTTT. Its translation is CASSEPGRTGVFISNQPQHF.

There are a few counts of this clone. Here the CDR3 reads CASSESGGVGQFF. DNA of the CDR3: TGTGCCAGCAGTGAATCTGGCGGCGTCGGGCAGTTCTTC. The chain recombines TRBV6-1 with TRBJ2-1; D unresolved. The CDR3 has 13 residues. CDR1 is MNHNS, CDR2 SASEGT, per germline. Trimming pared 2 bases from V and 12 bases from J, leaving 14 bases between.

J is TRBJ1-6 and V is TRBV6-4, with 7 bases matching TRBD1. From germline, CDR1 is MRHNA and CDR2 SNTAGT. There are 15 residues in the CDR3. The junction had 4 bases not matched to a gene; V was cut back by 3 bases and J by 5 bases. The CDR3 loop is CASSETGSNNSPLHF. For the CDR3, the DNA is TGTGCCAGCAGTGAGACAGGGTCCAATAATTCACCCCTCCACTTT.

The chain uses TRBV20-1 and TRBJ1-4, with a possible D match to TRBD1 (5 bases). This CDR3 has 14 residues. V was clipped by 3 bases and J by 7 bases, with 15 bases between them. Germline CDR1 reads DFQATT; CDR2 reads SNEGSKA (reference sequence). CDR3 DNA: TGCAGTGCTAGTCGGGGGGAACGGGGTGAAAAACTGTTTTTT. Protein product: CSASRGERGEKLFF.

V and J are TRBV10-3 and TRBJ1-4; 11 bases agree with TRBD1. With V trimmed by 5 bases and J by 8 bases, 4 bases remained unmatched. The CDR3 extends over 14 amino acids. Germline V gene data show CDR1 as ENHRY and CDR2 as SYGVKD. This CDR3 is CAISPGQGGEKLFF. The CDR3, as DNA: TGTGCCATCAGTCCGGGACAGGGGGGAGAAAAACTGTTTTTT.

The chain carries TRBV3-1 (or the pseudogene TRBV3-2) and TRBJ1-4, with a tentative D call TRBD1 (5 bases). The V end lost 11 bases, the J end lost 0 bases, and 22 bases lay between the germline ends. The germline CDR1 and CDR2 sequences are LGHDT and YNNKEL (reference sequence). CDR3 length: 17 amino acids. The CDR3 DNA sequence: TGTGCCGGGCGGGACGCGGGCGTCGTCACAACTAATGAAAAACTGTTTTTT. This gives the protein CAGRDAGVVTTNEKLFF.

This clone was detected only a few times. This chain connects TRBV4-1 to TRBJ2-1; 9 bases are shared with TRBD2. The CDR3 has 15 residues. Germline V gives CDR1 MGHRA, CDR2 YSYEKL. Trimming cost V 1 base and J 8 bases; bases outside gene matches: 6. This CDR3 is CASSQVPAGGHEQFF. The DNA of the CDR3 is TGCGCCAGCAGCCAAGTCCCAGCGGGAGGACATGAGCAGTTCTTC.

This rearrangement joins TRBV5-8 to TRBJ2-2; D may be TRBD1 (6 bases). Germline CDR1 is SGHTS and CDR2 is YDEGEE. CDR3 size: 16 residues. V lost 3 bases and J lost 0, with 12 bases in between. The CDR3 protein is CASSWTGTTNTGELFF. In nucleotides, the CDR3 is TGTGCCAGCAGCTGGACCGGGACAACGAACACCGGGGAGCTGTTTTTT.

This chain uses TRBV5-4 with TRBJ1-2, with D possibly being TRBD1 (5 bases). CDR3 length: 14 residues. The V end was cut by 5 bases, the J end by 2 bases, with 13 bases between. CDR1 SGHNT and CDR2 YYREEE come from the germline V gene (reference sequence). CDR3 sequence reads: CASRGAGGNYGYTF. CDR3 bases: TGTGCCAGCAGGGGAGCCGGGGGAAACTATGGCTACACCTTC.

This clone was counted only a few times. The chain links TRBV5-5 to TRBJ1-4; the D gene is possibly TRBD1 (6 bases). The CDR3 totals 14 residues. The V gene lost 8 bases and the J gene lost 4 bases, with 15 bases spanning the gap. Germline lookup yields CDR1 SGHKS and CDR2 YYEKEE (reference sequence). DNA for the CDR3: TGTGCCAGTAAACTTACAGGGCTTAATGAAAAACTGTTTTTT. This translates into CASKLTGLNEKLFF.

V and J are TRBV3-1 (or the pseudogene TRBV3-2) and TRBJ2-7; a weak D match, TRBD1 (6 bases). There are 14 residues in the CDR3. V was pared by 4 bases and J by 4 bases, with 14 bases between. Germline CDR1 and CDR2: LGHDT and YNNKEL (reference sequence). The DNA for the CDR3 is TGTGCCAGCAGCCGAGGCAATACAGGGTACGAGCAGTACTTC. This sequence encodes CASSRGNTGYEQYF.

This clone is a singleton in its sample. The rearrangement uses TRBV19 and TRBJ2-2; possible D gene TRBD2, 6 bases. The ends were cut back, 3 bases at V and 2 bases at J, with 16 bases in the middle. There are 17 residues in the CDR3. CDR1 is LNHDA, CDR2 SQIVND, per germline (reference sequence). CDR3 coding DNA: TGTGCCAGTAGTATTTGGGGGGTCACAGTAAACACCGGGGAGCTGTTTTTT. Protein: CASSIWGVTVNTGELFF. The whole variable domain, filled in from reference TRBV19 and TRBJ2-2, reads DGGITQSPKYLFRKEGQNVTLSCEQNLNHDAMYWYRQDPGQGLRLIYYSQIVNDFQKGDIAEGYSVSREKKESFPLTVTSAQKNPTAFYLCASSIWGVTVNTGELFFGEGSRLTVL.

In this sample, this clone turned up a few times. The genes are TRBV14 and TRBJ2-5; weak D call: TRBD1 (6 bases). Germline-derived CDR1 and CDR2 are SGHDN and FVKESK. V lost 0 bases to trimming and J lost 5 bases, with 16 bases between them. CDR3 length equals 16 residues. CDR3 residues: CASSQDVGQWYETQYF. CDR3 DNA: TGTGCCAGCAGCCAAGACGTCGGACAGTGGTACGAGACCCAGTACTTC.

The chain employs TRBV7-2 and TRBJ1-1; TRBD1 aligns across 7 bases. The J segment lost 1 base and the V segment lost 4 bases, leaving 3 bases of the junction unmatched. Germline CDR1 and CDR2: SGHTA and FQGNSA. The CDR3 is made up of 14 amino acids. The CDR3 here is CASSSTGANTEAFF. For the CDR3, the DNA is TGTGCCAGCAGCTCAACAGGGGCGAACACTGAAGCTTTCTTT.

This chain links TRBV19 with TRBJ1-6; D call uncertain. V lost 2 bases and J 8 bases, leaving 10 bases between the germline ends. The germline CDR1 and CDR2 sequences are LNHDA and SQIVND (reference sequence). There are 14 residues in the CDR3. The chain's CDR3 is CASSITGRDSPLHF. As DNA, the CDR3 is TGTGCCAGTAGTATAACGGGTCGGGATTCACCCCTCCACTTT.

The chain uses TRBV6-5 and TRBJ1-2, with 7 bases identical to TRBD1. CDR3 size: 14 residues. CDR1 and CDR2 (germline): MNHEY, SVGAGI. The V segment lost 7 bases and the J segment 4 bases; nucleotides outside the gene matches: 9. The CDR3 sequence: CASTPMTGTYGYTF. The CDR3 DNA reads as TGTGCCAGCACCCCCATGACAGGGACCTATGGCTACACCTTC.

This chain links TRBV18 with TRBJ2-7, with D uncertain. The CDR3 runs 12 residues. Trimming removed 6 bases at V and 0 bases at J, with 6 bases between. CDR1 is KGHSH and CDR2 is LQKENI in the germline V gene. CDR3 sequence (DNA): TGTGCCAGCTCCGCAGGCTCCTACGAGCAGTACTTC. It encodes CASSAGSYEQYF.

Only one count was recorded for this clone. The chain is built from TRBV5-1 and TRBJ2-5; 9 nucleotides agree with TRBD2. V lost 4 bases and J lost 5; bases outside the gene matches: 9. Germline CDR1 is SGHRS and CDR2 is YFSETQ. This CDR3 has 15 amino acids. CDR3 DNA sequence: TGCGCCAGCAGCGACCGGACTAGCGTAAGGGAGACCCAGTACTTC. Amino acids: CASSDRTSVRETQYF.

The CDR3 is CSASVRGNYGYTF. CDR3 nucleotide sequence: TGCAGTGCTAGTGTCAGGGGTAACTATGGCTACACCTTC. The chain uses TRBV20-1 and TRBJ1-2, with D perhaps TRBD1 (6 bases). The CDR3 runs to 13 residues. Germline V lookup: CDR1 DFQATT, CDR2 SNEGSKA (reference sequence). With 3 bases removed from V and 1 base from J, the gap between germline ends came to 9 bases.